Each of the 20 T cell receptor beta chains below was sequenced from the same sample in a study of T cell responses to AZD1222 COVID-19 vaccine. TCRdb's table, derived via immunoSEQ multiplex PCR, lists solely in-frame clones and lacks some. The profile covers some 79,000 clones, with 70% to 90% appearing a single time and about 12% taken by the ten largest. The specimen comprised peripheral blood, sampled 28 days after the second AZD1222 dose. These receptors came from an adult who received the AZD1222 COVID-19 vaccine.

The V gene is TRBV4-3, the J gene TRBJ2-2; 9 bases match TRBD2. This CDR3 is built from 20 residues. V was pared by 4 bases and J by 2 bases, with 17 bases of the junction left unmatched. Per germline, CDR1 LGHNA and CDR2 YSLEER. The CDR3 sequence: CASSREALAGANRNTGELFF. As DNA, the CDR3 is TGCGCCAGCAGCCGCGAAGCGTTAGCGGGAGCGAACCGCAACACCGGGGAGCTGTTTTTT.

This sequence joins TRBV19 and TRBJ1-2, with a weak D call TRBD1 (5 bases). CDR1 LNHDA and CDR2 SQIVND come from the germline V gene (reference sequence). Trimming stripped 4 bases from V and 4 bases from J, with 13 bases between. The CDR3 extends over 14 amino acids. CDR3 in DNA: TGTGCCAGTAGTACCGGACAAGAAAGCTATGGCTACACCTTC. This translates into CASSTGQESYGYTF.

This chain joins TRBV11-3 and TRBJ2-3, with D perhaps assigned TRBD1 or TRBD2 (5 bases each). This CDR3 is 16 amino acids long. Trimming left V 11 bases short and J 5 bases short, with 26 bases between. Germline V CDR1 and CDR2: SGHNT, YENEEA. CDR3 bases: TGTGCCGTTCGTACCGGACCGGGGTATGGGGGAGATACGCAGTATTTT. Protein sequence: CAVRTGPGYGGDTQYF.

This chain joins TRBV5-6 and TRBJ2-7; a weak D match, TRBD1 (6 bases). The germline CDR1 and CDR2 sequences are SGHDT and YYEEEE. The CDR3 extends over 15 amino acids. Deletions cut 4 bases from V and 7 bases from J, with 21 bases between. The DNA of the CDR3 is TGTGCCAGCAGCCAGGGGAGCTCCTCCTGGAGAGAGCAGTACTTC. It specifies CASSQGSSSWREQYF. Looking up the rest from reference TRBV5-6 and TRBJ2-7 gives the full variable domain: DAGVTQSPTHLIKTRGQQVTLRCSPKSGHDTVSWYQQALGQGPQFIFQYYEEEERQRGNFPDRFSGHQFPNYSSELNVNALLLGDSALYLCASSQGSSSWREQYFGPGTRLTVT.

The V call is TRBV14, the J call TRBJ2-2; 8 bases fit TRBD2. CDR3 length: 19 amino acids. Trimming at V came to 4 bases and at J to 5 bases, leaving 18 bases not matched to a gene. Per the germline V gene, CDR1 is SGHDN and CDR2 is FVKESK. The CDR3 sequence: CASSRTMRVRGDKTGELFF. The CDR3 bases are TGTGCCAGCAGCCGTACTATGCGGGTGCGGGGGGATAAAACCGGGGAGCTGTTTTTT.

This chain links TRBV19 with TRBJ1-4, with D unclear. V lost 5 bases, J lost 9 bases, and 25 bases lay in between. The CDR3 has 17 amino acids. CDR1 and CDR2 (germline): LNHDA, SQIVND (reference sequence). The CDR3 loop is CASSSPESDPQDQKLFF. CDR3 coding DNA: TGTGCCAGTAGTTCCCCCGAATCAGACCCCCAAGATCAAAAACTGTTTTTT.

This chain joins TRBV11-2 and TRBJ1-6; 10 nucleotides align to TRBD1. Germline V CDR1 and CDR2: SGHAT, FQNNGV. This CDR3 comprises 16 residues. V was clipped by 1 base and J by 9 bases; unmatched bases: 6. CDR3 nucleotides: TGTGCCAGCAGCTTAGTCGGGACAGGGGTGATTTCACCCCTCCACTTT. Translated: CASSLVGTGVISPLHF.

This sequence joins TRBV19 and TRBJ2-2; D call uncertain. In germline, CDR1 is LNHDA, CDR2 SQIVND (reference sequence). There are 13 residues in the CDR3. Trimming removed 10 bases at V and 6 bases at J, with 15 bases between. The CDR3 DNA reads TGTGCCACCAGAAGAAAAGGATCCGGGGAGCTGTTTTTT. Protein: CATRRKGSGELFF.

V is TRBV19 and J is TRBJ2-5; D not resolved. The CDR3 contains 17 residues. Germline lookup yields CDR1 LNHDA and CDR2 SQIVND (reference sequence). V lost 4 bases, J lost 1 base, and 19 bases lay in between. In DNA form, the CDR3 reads TGTGCCAGTAGTACGGCCGGGCGTAAGGAGACCCAAGAGACCCAGTACTTC. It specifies CASSTAGRKETQETQYF. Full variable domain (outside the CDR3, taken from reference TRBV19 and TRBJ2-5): DGGITQSPKYLFRKEGQNVTLSCEQNLNHDAMYWYRQDPGQGLRLIYYSQIVNDFQKGDIAEGYSVSREKKESFPLTVTSAQKNPTAFYLCASSTAGRKETQETQYFGPGTRLLVL.

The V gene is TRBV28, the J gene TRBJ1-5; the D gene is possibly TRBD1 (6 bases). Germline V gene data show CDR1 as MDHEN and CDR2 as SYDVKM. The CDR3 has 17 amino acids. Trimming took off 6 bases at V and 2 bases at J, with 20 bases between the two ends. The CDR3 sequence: CASSLGAGVGGNQPQHF. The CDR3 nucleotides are TGTGCCAGCAGCCTGGGGGCAGGGGTCGGAGGCAATCAGCCCCAGCATTTT.

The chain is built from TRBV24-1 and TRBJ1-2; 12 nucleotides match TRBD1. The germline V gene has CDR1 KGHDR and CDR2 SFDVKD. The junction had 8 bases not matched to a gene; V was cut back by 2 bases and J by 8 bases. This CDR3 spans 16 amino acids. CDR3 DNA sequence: TGTGCCACCAGTGATTGGGGACAGGGGGCATCATCCGGCTACACCTTC. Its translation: CATSDWGQGASSGYTF.

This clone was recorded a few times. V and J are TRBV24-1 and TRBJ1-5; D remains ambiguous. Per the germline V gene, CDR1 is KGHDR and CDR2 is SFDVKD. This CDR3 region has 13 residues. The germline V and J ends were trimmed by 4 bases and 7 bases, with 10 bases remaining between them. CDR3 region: CATSEGRGQPQHF. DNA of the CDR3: TGTGCCACCAGTGAGGGGAGAGGACAGCCCCAGCATTTT.

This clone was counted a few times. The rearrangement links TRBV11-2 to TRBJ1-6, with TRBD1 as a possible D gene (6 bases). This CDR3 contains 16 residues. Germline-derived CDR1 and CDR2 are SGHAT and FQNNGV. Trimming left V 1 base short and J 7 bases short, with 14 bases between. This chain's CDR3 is CASSLGSGQINSPLHF. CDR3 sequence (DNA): TGTGCCAGCAGCTTAGGTTCAGGACAGATAAATTCACCCCTCCACTTT.

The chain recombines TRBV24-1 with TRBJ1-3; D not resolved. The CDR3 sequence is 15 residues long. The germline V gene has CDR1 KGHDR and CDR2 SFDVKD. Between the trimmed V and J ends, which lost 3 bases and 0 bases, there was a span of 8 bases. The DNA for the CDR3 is TGTGCCACCAGTGATAAGGGAACCTCTGGAAACACCATATATTTT. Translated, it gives CATSDKGTSGNTIYF.

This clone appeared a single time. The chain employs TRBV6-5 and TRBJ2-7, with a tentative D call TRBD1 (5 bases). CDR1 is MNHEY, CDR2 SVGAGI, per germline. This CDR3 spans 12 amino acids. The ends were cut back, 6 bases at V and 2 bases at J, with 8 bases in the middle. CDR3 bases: TGTGCCAGCAGCCCGGACACCTACGAGCAGTACGTC. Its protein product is CASSPDTYEQYV.

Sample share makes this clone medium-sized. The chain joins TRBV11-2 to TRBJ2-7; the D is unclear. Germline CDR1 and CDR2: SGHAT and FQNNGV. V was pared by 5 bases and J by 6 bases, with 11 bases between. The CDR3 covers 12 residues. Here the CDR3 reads CASSPGLVEQYV. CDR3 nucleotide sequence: TGTGCCAGCAGCCCCGGGTTGGTCGAGCAGTACGTC.

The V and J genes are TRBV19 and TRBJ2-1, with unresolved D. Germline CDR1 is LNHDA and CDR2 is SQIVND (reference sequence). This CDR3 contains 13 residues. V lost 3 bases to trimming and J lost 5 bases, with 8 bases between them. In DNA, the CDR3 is TGTGCCAGTAGTATGGGCAGAAACAATGAGCAGTTCTTC. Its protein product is CASSMGRNNEQFF.

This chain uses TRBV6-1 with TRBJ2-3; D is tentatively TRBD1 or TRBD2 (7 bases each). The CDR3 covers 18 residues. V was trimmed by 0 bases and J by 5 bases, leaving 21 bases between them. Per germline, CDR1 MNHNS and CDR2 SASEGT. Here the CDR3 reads CASSEARRSPGGGDTQYF. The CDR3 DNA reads TGTGCCAGCAGTGAAGCCCGCCGTAGCCCAGGGGGGGGAGATACGCAGTATTTT.

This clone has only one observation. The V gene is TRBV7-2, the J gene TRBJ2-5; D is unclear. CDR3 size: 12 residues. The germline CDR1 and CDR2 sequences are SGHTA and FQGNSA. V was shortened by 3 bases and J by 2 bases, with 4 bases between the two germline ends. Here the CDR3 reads CASSFQQETQYF. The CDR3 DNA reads TGTGCCAGCAGCTTCCAACAAGAGACCCAGTACTTC.

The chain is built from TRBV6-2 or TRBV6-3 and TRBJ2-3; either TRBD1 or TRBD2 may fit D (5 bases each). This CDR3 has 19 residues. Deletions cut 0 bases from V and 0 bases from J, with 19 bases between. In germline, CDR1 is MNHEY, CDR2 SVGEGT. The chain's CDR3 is CASSYSMPLWGTSTDTQYF. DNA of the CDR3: TGTGCCAGCAGTTACTCGATGCCCCTGTGGGGGACCAGCACAGATACGCAGTATTTT.